This T cell receptor (beta chain) appears in the sequencing data of a study of cytomegalovirus exposure and HLA in healthy donors. Study-level information: According to later analysis, the same platform produced the 130 or so validation and several hundred first-cohort repertoires.

The donors formed part of the 120-subject validation cohort, distinct from the roughly 600-subject first cohort. On this clone itself: Antigen unknown.

Profiling relied on immunoSEQ multiplex PCR, and the TCRdb table lists in-frame clones only, not all of them. The table shows approximately 200,000 clones, with around 90% occurring only once. Study-wide results and caveats: Some TCR beta chains (164 of them) were listed as cytomegalovirus-associated. It was found in a later analysis that first-cohort TCR clusters tended to co-occur in the 90 to 150 validation repertoires.

Germline V gene sequence: CDR1 MDHEN, CDR2 SYDVKM. V was clipped by 4 bases and J by 2 bases; unmatched bases: 9. This CDR3 spans 18 amino acids. This chain uses TRBV28 with TRBJ2-3; 13 bases agree with TRBD2. The sequencing input was PBMCs. The clonotype originates from a woman under 30 in good health and CMV-seronegative. In nucleotides, the CDR3 is TGTGCCAGCAGTTCCGCAATCGGGACTAGCGGGGTCACAGATACGCAGTATTTT. Translated, it gives CASSSAIGTSGVTDTQYF.